The T cell receptor (beta chain) described here comes from a study of cytomegalovirus exposure and HLA in healthy donors. Across the study: A later analysis reported the 120 or so validation repertoires used the same platform as the approximately 670 first-cohort repertoires.

The study's findings and limits: Cytomegalovirus association was listed for roughly 160 TCR beta chains. Most TCR sequences were uncommon, yet certain public TCRs appeared in many donors. Confirmation was obtained in vitro that three CMV-associated chains are specific for CMV antigens.

This clone was seen more than once but under ten times. Its antigen remains unidentified. Produced via immunoSEQ multiplex PCR; TCRdb's table is partial and in-frame only. The sample has about 250,000 clones, about 86% seen once. CDR1 is ENHRY and CDR2 is SYGVKD in the germline V gene. The V and J ends lost 10 bases and 2 bases, in that order; junction bases with no gene match: 6. CDR3 length: 13 amino acids. The sample consisted of PBMCs. This chain uses TRBV10-3 with TRBJ2-3; 7 bases fit TRBD2. This clonotype originated in a man in his late teens or twenties in good health and CMV-seronegative. CDR3: CATWGGPTDTQYF. Written as DNA, the CDR3 is TGTGCCACTTGGGGGGGACCCACAGATACGCAGTATTTT.